Sequencing of this TCR beta chain was carried out in a study of T cells expressing NK-cell markers. Across the whole study: One of eight sequenced donors was HCMV-seronegative; the other seven were seropositive.

The CDR3 is made up of 15 amino acids. Germline V gene sequence: CDR1 GTSNPN, CDR2 SVGIG (reference sequence). Template switching by 5'RACE with UMIs generated the TCR beta cDNA. TCRdb re-analyzed the 5' RACE reads; it lists each CDR3 protein once, without DNA. This sample contains under 600,000 distinct CDR3 sequences. The gene calls are TRBV30 and TRBJ1-5; TCRdb designates TRBD1, a call that cannot be tested without DNA. This receptor was obtained from a woman in her fifties or sixties in good health. Material for sequencing was blood T cells: a sorted CD56 or NKG2C T cell subset, CD4+ or CD8+ T cells, or bulk PBMC T cells (not recorded which). The CDR3 sequence is CAWSGGQEGGQPQHF.